This T cell receptor (beta chain) came from a study of cytotoxic CD8 clonotypes in ibrutinib-treated CLL. Generated by immunoSEQ multiplex PCR, the TCRdb table keeps only in-frame clones and is missing some. The sample lists hundreds of thousands of clones, approximately 80% seen once, with about 6.7% in the top ten. Study observations and caveats: Private clonotypes, not public ones, expanded at ibrutinib response. Clonality increased at ibrutinib response and stayed stable in sustained remission. At progression, however, it fell back toward baseline.

In the case of this clone: Its antigen remains unknown.

This CDR3 contains 13 residues. Germline loops: CDR1 SGHTA, CDR2 FQGTGA. V lost 2 bases and J lost 8, with 12 bases in between. This clonotype was obtained from a human donor with chronic lymphocytic leukemia. V gene TRBV7-3 combines with J gene TRBJ1-2; TRBD1 might be the D (5 bases). This specimen consisted of PBMCs, obtained before ibrutinib treatment. The DNA for the CDR3 is TGTGCCAGCAGCTTAGACAGAGGAGACGGCTACACCTTC. The encoded protein is CASSLDRGDGYTF. Combining the CDR3 with reference TRBV7-3 and TRBJ1-2 gives the whole variable domain GAGVSQTPSNKVTEKGKYVELRCDPISGHTALYWYRQSLGQGPEFLIYFQGTGAADDSGLPNDRFFAVRPEGSVSTLKIQRTERGDSAVYLCASSLDRGDGYTFGSGTRLTVV.